This T cell receptor beta chain comes out of a study of human T cells and chemical hapten exposure. Study-level background: Small discrepancies in pooled library volume mainly accounted for the varying TCR yields per sample.

This clonotype was seen many times. Its matching antigen is unknown. Overall study findings and caveats: Those TCRs sitting above 1 in 1000 frequency stayed the same with DPC sensitization.

What the library attached to individual cDNA molecules were unique molecular identifiers. In the authors' methods: A typical sample had 95,000 to 100,000 TCRs, with roughly 20,000 to 700,000 overall. TCRdb used MiXCR to reprocess the RACE reads, holding one entry per CDR3 protein. The V and J calls follow TCRdb's processing rather than the paper's. The sample has 49,000 or so distinct CDR3 sequences; roughly 4.1% are singletons. Time point described: healthy volunteer bleed at 2 weeks. Total RNA came from unfractionated whole blood. CDR3 length equals 14 residues. Per germline, CDR1 SGDLS and CDR2 YYNGEE. V was shortened by 3 bases and J by 4 bases, with 13 bases between the two germline ends.

The clonotype comes from a human donor in good health. Some clones in this sample may be carry-over from other donors' samples. What was sequenced was whole blood. The chain employs TRBV9 and TRBJ1-1; no clear D gene. The CDR3: CASSAQIGGTEAFF. The DNA for the CDR3 is TGTGCCAGCAGCGCACAAATAGGAGGCACTGAAGCTTTCTTT.